The 30 T cell receptor beta chains reported below all come from one sample, sequenced in a study of cytomegalovirus exposure and HLA in healthy donors. In the PCR, 60 Vbeta and 13 Jbeta primers were used. Method: immunoSEQ multiplex PCR; TCRdb's copy keeps in-frame clones and lacks some. The data show fewer than 250,000 clones, about four fifths seen once. The sequencing input was PBMCs. All receptors derive from a woman in her 30s in good health and CMV-seropositive.

The CDR3 coding sequence is TGTGCCAGCAGCTTAGGCGGGACCTACAATGAGCAGTTCTTC. Its protein product is CASSLGGTYNEQFF. This rearrangement joins TRBV11-3 to TRBJ2-1; a possible D gene is TRBD2 (6 bases). Germline V gene lookup returns CDR1 SGHNT and CDR2 YENEEA. V lost 1 base and J lost 2, with 6 bases in between. This CDR3 contains 14 residues.

The chain employs TRBV19 and TRBJ2-7; 12 bases align to TRBD1. CDR3 length: 14 amino acids. CDR1 is LNHDA and CDR2 is SQIVND in the germline V gene (reference sequence). V shed 10 bases and J 7 bases; nucleotides not matched to a gene: 11. CDR3 amino acids: CATTRGQGAEEQYF. In nucleotides, the CDR3 is TGTGCCACGACGAGGGGACAGGGGGCTGAAGAGCAGTACTTC.

V gene TRBV7-9 combines with J gene TRBJ1-1; a weak D match, TRBD1 (6 bases). This CDR3 region has 15 residues. The V gene's germline CDR1 is SEHNR and CDR2 FQNEAQ (reference sequence). V was shortened by 0 bases and J by 0 bases, with 8 bases between the two germline ends. CDR3 loop: CASSLAAGVNTEAFF. CDR3 DNA: TGTGCCAGCAGCTTAGCTGCAGGGGTGAACACTGAAGCTTTCTTT.

The chain links TRBV7-3 to TRBJ2-5, with no clear D. The V gene's germline CDR1 is SGHTA and CDR2 FQGTGA. The CDR3 totals 13 residues. The germline V and J ends were trimmed by 4 bases and 2 bases, with 8 bases remaining between them. CDR3 region: CASSSKEQETQYF. Here the CDR3 DNA reads TGTGCCAGCAGCTCAAAAGAGCAAGAGACCCAGTACTTC.

The DNA of the CDR3 is TGTGCCAGCAGCCAAGAGGGAGGGGGTTCCGGGGCCAACGTCCTGACTTTC. This sequence encodes CASSQEGGGSGANVLTF. V is TRBV4-2 and J is TRBJ2-6, with D possibly TRBD2 on 7 matching bases. V was shortened by 0 bases and J by 4 bases, with 13 bases between the two germline ends. Germline V gene sequence: CDR1 LGHNA, CDR2 YNFKEQ. The CDR3 has 17 amino acids.

J is TRBJ1-5 and V is TRBV4-1, with D hard to call. Germline CDR1 is MGHRA and CDR2 is YSYEKL. CDR3 length equals 13 residues. V lost 3 bases, J lost 3 bases, and 6 bases lay in between. In DNA form, the CDR3 reads TGCGCCAGCAGCCACGGGAACAATCAGCCCCAGCATTTT. This gives the protein CASSHGNNQPQHF.

The table lists this clone with a few counts. The gene calls are TRBV19 and TRBJ1-5; possible D gene TRBD1, 5 bases. V was cut by 3 bases and J by 7 bases, with 16 bases left in between. Germline V gene sequence: CDR1 LNHDA, CDR2 SQIVND (reference sequence). The CDR3 has 15 residues. The CDR3 DNA follows: TGTGCCAGTAGTATCGTCAGCAGGGCAGGGCAGCCCCAGCATTTT. Translated, it gives CASSIVSRAGQPQHF. The complete variable domain, with remaining parts taken from reference TRBV19 and TRBJ1-5, reads DGGITQSPKYLFRKEGQNVTLSCEQNLNHDAMYWYRQDPGQGLRLIYYSQIVNDFQKGDIAEGYSVSREKKESFPLTVTSAQKNPTAFYLCASSIVSRAGQPQHFGDGTRLSIL.

The chain recombines TRBV7-3 with TRBJ2-2, with 7 bases lining up with TRBD1. Germline V CDR1 and CDR2: SGHTA, FQGTGA. The V and J ends lost 5 bases and 4 bases, in that order; junction bases with no gene match: 7. The CDR3 runs 15 residues. The CDR3 bases are TGTGCCAGCAGCCCCGGGACAGCCTTCACCGGGGAGCTGTTTTTT. It translates to CASSPGTAFTGELFF.

This chain joins TRBV30 and TRBJ1-2; 7 nucleotides align to TRBD1. This CDR3 is built from 14 residues. CDR1 and CDR2 from the germline V gene are GTSNPN and SVGIG (reference sequence). The V and J ends lost 1 base and 4 bases, in that order; junction bases with no gene match: 6. CDR3 coding DNA: TGTGCCTGGAGTGCCGGGACAGATGCCTATGGCTACACCTTC. This encodes CAWSAGTDAYGYTF.

The rearrangement links TRBV28 to TRBJ2-7; D unclear. The CDR3 sequence is 15 residues long. The germline V gene has CDR1 MDHEN and CDR2 SYDVKM. V lost 5 bases to trimming and J lost 2 bases, with 16 bases between them. CDR3 sequence (DNA): TGTGCCAGCAGTACCCGACTTAAAAAACCCTACGAGCAGTACTTC. Translation gives CASSTRLKKPYEQYF.

V and J are TRBV7-3 and TRBJ2-5, with 7 bases fitting TRBD2. The germline V gene encodes CDR1 SGHTA and CDR2 FQGTGA. The CDR3 runs 14 residues. Unmatched junction bases numbered 7, after V lost 5 bases and J lost 4 bases. CDR3 sequence reads: CASSPRGVGETQYF. Written as DNA, the CDR3 is TGTGCCAGCAGCCCCCGGGGGGTGGGAGAGACCCAGTACTTC.

This chain uses TRBV28 with TRBJ2-2; D possibly corresponds to TRBD1 (6 bases). Trimming took off 5 bases at V and 6 bases at J, with 22 bases between the two ends. The CDR3 covers 17 residues. Germline CDR1 MDHEN, CDR2 SYDVKM. The CDR3 spells CASSPPRGGTDPGELFF. As DNA, the CDR3 is TGTGCCAGCAGTCCCCCCCGAGGGGGAACGGACCCCGGGGAGCTGTTTTTT.

This sequence joins TRBV30 and TRBJ2-5, with 9 bases lining up with TRBD2. The J call may be faulty, since TRBJ2-7 better matches the DNA end. Looked up from germline, CDR1 is GTSNPN and CDR2 is SVGIG (reference sequence). The length of the CDR3 is 14 residues. CDR3 DNA: TGTGCCTGGCGTTCTAGCGGGATAACCTACGAGCAGTACTTC. It yields the protein CAWRSSGITYEQYF.

As to this clone: The same CDR3 is also encoded by other DNA sequences in this sample. DNA of the CDR3: TGTGCCAGCAGTTTATCGACAGGGGGGAACACTGAAGCTTTCTTT. This codes for CASSLSTGGNTEAFF. This chain links TRBV27 with TRBJ1-1; TRBD1 aligns across 9 bases. The CDR3 length is 15 residues. Trimming removed 0 bases from V and 1 base from J; junction bases left unmatched: 0. Per the germline V gene, CDR1 is MNHEY and CDR2 is SMNVEV (reference sequence).

The table lists this clone with a few counts. The chain uses TRBV4-3 and TRBJ2-2; 12 bases agree with TRBD2. Trimming at V came to 4 bases and at J to 8 bases, leaving 5 bases not matched to a gene. CDR1 is LGHNA, CDR2 YSLEER, per germline. The CDR3 loop spans 15 amino acids. The CDR3 sequence is CASSLETSGRGELFF. The CDR3 DNA reads as TGCGCCAGCAGCCTGGAGACTAGCGGGAGAGGGGAGCTGTTTTTT.

This sequence joins TRBV4-1 and TRBJ2-7; D is perhaps TRBD1 (5 bases). Germline loops: CDR1 MGHRA, CDR2 YSYEKL. V was cut by 1 base and J by 3 bases, with 16 bases left in between. The CDR3 contains 16 residues. The CDR3 loop is CASSQVWPGSHYEQYF. The CDR3 region has the DNA TGCGCCAGCAGCCAAGTATGGCCAGGGTCCCACTACGAGCAGTACTTC.

The rearrangement links TRBV6-1 to TRBJ2-5; maybe TRBD2 (5 bases). The V gene's germline CDR1 is MNHNS and CDR2 SASEGT. This CDR3 has 13 amino acids. Trimming pared 2 bases from V and 4 bases from J, leaving 8 bases between. The CDR3 reads CASSEPSRETQYF. The CDR3 bases are TGTGCCAGCAGTGAACCTAGCAGAGAGACCCAGTACTTC.

The chain uses TRBV5-4 and TRBJ2-6; D perhaps matches TRBD1 (5 bases). V lost 4 bases to trimming and J lost 2 bases, with 7 bases between them. The germline V gene has CDR1 SGHNT and CDR2 YYREEE (reference sequence). The CDR3 length is 14 residues. This CDR3 reads CASSQGPGANVLTF. The CDR3 region has the DNA TGTGCCAGCAGCCAGGGTCCTGGGGCCAACGTCCTGACTTTC.

The chain carries TRBV19 and TRBJ1-5, with D possibly being TRBD1 (5 bases). The CDR3 has 15 residues. V shed 3 bases and J shed 3 bases, with 12 bases lying between them. Germline V gene lookup returns CDR1 LNHDA and CDR2 SQIVND (reference sequence). CDR3 sequence (DNA): TGTGCCAGTAGTATGGGGCTGGGACTCAATCAGCCCCAGCATTTT. Translating it yields CASSMGLGLNQPQHF.

This clone was seen once. The chain has TRBV28 and TRBJ2-1; 9 nucleotides match TRBD1. The CDR3 consists of 16 residues. The germline V gene has CDR1 MDHEN and CDR2 SYDVKM. V lost 7 bases to trimming and J lost 8 bases; unmatched junction nucleotides: 15. CDR3 coding DNA: TGTGCCAGCAATCTTGGCCCGGGACAGGGAGGGGATGAGCAGTTCTTC. Translating it yields CASNLGPGQGGDEQFF.

This clone was picked up a small number of times. V is TRBV7-9 and J is TRBJ2-2; 9 bases are a match to TRBD2. Germline-derived CDR1 and CDR2 are SEHNR and FQNEAQ (reference sequence). Trimming cost V 5 bases and J 5 bases; bases outside gene matches: 9. This CDR3 has 16 residues. The CDR3 loop reads CASSPGLAPRTGELFF. The CDR3 DNA reads TGTGCCAGCAGCCCGGGACTAGCACCAAGGACCGGGGAGCTGTTTTTT.

This sequence joins TRBV5-4 and TRBJ2-3; 10 bases fit TRBD1. The CDR3 consists of 14 residues. J lost 5 bases, V lost 4 bases, and 4 bases had no gene match. The germline V gene has CDR1 SGHNT and CDR2 YYREEE (reference sequence). CDR3 region: CASSRGQGRDTQYF. DNA of the CDR3: TGTGCCAGCAGCCGGGGACAGGGGAGAGATACGCAGTATTTT.

The chain employs TRBV5-4 and TRBJ2-3, with TRBD2 identical over 10 bases. The CDR3 has 15 amino acids. Germline trimming cut 1 base from V and 7 bases from J; bases unmatched to any gene: 6. CDR1 and CDR2 from the germline V gene are SGHNT and YYREEE (reference sequence). This chain's CDR3 is CASSLPAGGQNTQYF. In DNA form, the CDR3 reads TGTGCCAGCAGCTTGCCAGCGGGGGGGCAAAATACGCAGTATTTT.

This chain joins TRBV7-9 and TRBJ2-7, with TRBD2 identical over 10 bases. The germline gives CDR1 SEHNR, CDR2 FQNEAQ (reference sequence). CDR3 length: 13 amino acids. The junction had 2 bases not matched to a gene; V was cut back by 7 bases and J by 2 bases. The CDR3 loop is CASKLAGTYEQYF. The DNA of the CDR3 is TGTGCCAGCAAACTAGCGGGAACCTACGAGCAGTACTTC.

The V call is TRBV5-1, the J call TRBJ2-7, with 12 bases matching TRBD2. Germline V lookup: CDR1 SGHRS, CDR2 YFSETQ. With V trimmed by 4 bases and J by 4 bases, 9 bases remained unmatched. The length of the CDR3 is 16 residues. The CDR3 loop reads CASSGLAGFNGYEQYF. For the CDR3, the DNA is TGCGCCAGCAGCGGACTAGCGGGGTTCAACGGTTACGAGCAGTACTTC.

This rearrangement joins TRBV5-5 to TRBJ2-7; 10 nucleotides align to TRBD2. J lost 1 base, V lost 2 bases, and 9 bases had no gene match. Looked up from germline, CDR1 is SGHKS and CDR2 is YYEKEE (reference sequence). The CDR3 runs to 17 residues. CDR3 DNA: TGTGCCAGCAGCTTTAGACTAGCGGGCCGGGTGTCCTACGAGCAGTACTTC. Its translation is CASSFRLAGRVSYEQYF.

The chain is built from TRBV19 and TRBJ2-2; 8 bases match TRBD1. After removal of 6 bases from V and 5 bases from J, the junction contained 8 bases not matched to a gene. The V gene's germline CDR1 is LNHDA and CDR2 SQIVND (reference sequence). The CDR3 has 15 residues. The CDR3 region has the DNA TGTGCCAGTAGAAGGACAGGGACTGCGACCGGGGAGCTGTTTTTT. Its translation: CASRRTGTATGELFF.

This rearrangement joins TRBV14 to TRBJ2-1; 9 bases fit TRBD1. Losses at the gene ends were 4 bases for V and 3 bases for J; bases not matched to a gene: 1. CDR1 is SGHDN, CDR2 FVKESK, per germline. The CDR3 is 14 residues long. CDR3 nucleotides: TGTGCCAGCAGCCCGGACAGGGGCTACAATGAGCAGTTCTTC. This encodes CASSPDRGYNEQFF.

This chain uses TRBV2 with TRBJ1-5; maybe TRBD1 (5 bases). This CDR3 region has 15 residues. CDR1 is SNHLY, CDR2 FYNNEI, per germline. V lost 2 bases and J lost 2, with 10 bases in between. CDR3 sequence (DNA): TGTGCCAGCAGTGAAAGGACGACAGGCAATCAGCCCCAGCATTTT. Translation: CASSERTTGNQPQHF.

The chain uses TRBV30 and TRBJ1-2; D not certain. Germline V CDR1 and CDR2: GTSNPN, SVGIG (reference sequence). Between the trimmed V and J ends, which lost 2 bases and 8 bases, there was a span of 21 bases. This CDR3 spans 15 amino acids. CDR3 bases: TGTGCCTGGAGTCCCCGGTTATTGGCAGACTCAGGCTACACCTTC. As protein: CAWSPRLLADSGYTF.